The 28 T cell receptor beta chains presented below share a single source sample, sequenced in a study of technical replicates of blood from a few donors. Data came from immunoSEQ multiplex PCR; TCRdb stores just in-frame clones and leaves some out. The repertoire holds tens of thousands of clones, with more than 75% as singletons. The material sequenced was PBMCs. The receptor set was obtained from a human donor in good health. Some clones in this sample may be carry-over from other donors' samples.

Comment on this clone: Other DNA sequences from this sample encode an identical CDR3 as well. This chain uses TRBV4-2 with TRBJ2-3; a possible D gene is TRBD2 (6 bases). Germline V gene data show CDR1 as LGHNA and CDR2 as YNFKEQ. V was pared by 0 bases and J by 4 bases, with 8 bases between. CDR3 length: 14 residues. The CDR3 loop reads CASSQELAPDTQYF. DNA for the CDR3: TGTGCCAGCAGCCAAGAACTAGCTCCAGATACGCAGTATTTT.

The rearrangement uses TRBV5-6 and TRBJ1-2, with 8 bases identical to TRBD1. V lost 2 bases to trimming and J lost 8 bases; unmatched junction nucleotides: 8. The CDR3 sequence is 14 residues long. The germline V gene encodes CDR1 SGHDT and CDR2 YYEEEE. The CDR3 here is CASSFGQGKWGYTF. In DNA, the CDR3 is TGTGCCAGCAGCTTCGGACAGGGAAAATGGGGCTACACCTTC.

The gene calls are TRBV4-3 and TRBJ1-2, with a weak D call TRBD1 (6 bases). Germline V CDR1 and CDR2: LGHNA, YSLEER. Trimming removed 6 bases at V and 8 bases at J, with 22 bases between. This CDR3 contains 15 residues. The CDR3 here is CASRGMGEGGRGYTF. The CDR3 DNA reads as TGCGCCAGCAGAGGTATGGGGGAAGGGGGAAGAGGCTACACCTTC.

The chain couples TRBV7-8 to TRBJ2-7; TRBD1 might be the D (5 bases). The CDR3 extends over 15 amino acids. The germline V and J ends were trimmed by 1 base and 6 bases, with 16 bases remaining between them. Germline values: CDR1 SGHVS, CDR2 FQNEAQ. This CDR3 reads CASSLVAGFDGEQYF. CDR3 in DNA: TGTGCCAGCAGCTTAGTGGCAGGGTTCGATGGCGAGCAGTACTTC.

The chain employs TRBV30 and TRBJ1-1, with D perhaps TRBD1 (5 bases). This CDR3 is built from 13 residues. The V gene's germline CDR1 is GTSNPN and CDR2 SVGIG (reference sequence). Trimming stripped 0 bases from V and 7 bases from J, with 12 bases between. In DNA form, the CDR3 reads TGTGCCTGGAGTGTAAATCGGGGGAATGAAGCTTTCTTT. This encodes CAWSVNRGNEAFF.

The chain combines TRBV30 with TRBJ1-1; tentative D call: TRBD1 (5 bases). Germline CDR1 reads GTSNPN; CDR2 reads SVGIG (reference sequence). The ends were cut back, 3 bases at V and 6 bases at J, with 23 bases in the middle. This CDR3 spans 16 amino acids. CDR3 amino acids: CAWRPQGPRARAEAFF. The CDR3 DNA sequence: TGTGCCTGGAGGCCCCAAGGGCCCAGGGCACGGGCTGAAGCTTTCTTT.

This clone occurred a few times. The genes are TRBV28 and TRBJ1-2; D remains unclear. The germline CDR1 and CDR2 sequences are MDHEN and SYDVKM. Trimming cost V 6 bases and J 4 bases, with 9 bases left between them. The CDR3 is 12 amino acids. The CDR3 reads CASRRSGYGYTF. As DNA, the CDR3 is TGTGCCAGCAGACGGAGTGGCTATGGCTACACCTTC.

The rearrangement links TRBV6-5 to TRBJ2-5; a possible D gene is TRBD1 (5 bases). The V end lost 4 bases, the J end lost 0 bases, and 12 bases lay between the germline ends. CDR1 MNHEY and CDR2 SVGAGI come from the germline V gene. This CDR3 is built from 15 residues. The chain's CDR3 is CASSSKQGNQETQYF. The DNA for the CDR3 is TGTGCCAGCAGTTCCAAGCAGGGAAACCAAGAGACCCAGTACTTC.

The chain has TRBV30 and TRBJ2-1, with TRBD2 matching 7 bases. Germline-derived CDR1 and CDR2 are GTSNPN and SVGIG (reference sequence). CDR3 size: 13 residues. Germline trimming cut 5 bases from V and 9 bases from J; bases unmatched to any gene: 10. CDR3 amino acids: CAWRVRDYVEQFF. In DNA, the CDR3 is TGTGCCTGGCGGGTTCGGGACTATGTTGAGCAGTTCTTC.

This clone has a handful of counts. This chain's CDR3 is CASSSLADSYEQYF. CDR3 sequence (DNA): TGCGCCAGCTCTAGTTTAGCGGACTCCTACGAGCAGTACTTC. The chain employs TRBV4-1 and TRBJ2-7; D perhaps matches TRBD2 (6 bases). The length of the CDR3 is 14 residues. Germline loops: CDR1 MGHRA, CDR2 YSYEKL. The germline V and J ends were trimmed by 8 bases and 0 bases, with 14 bases remaining between them.

The V gene is TRBV30, the J gene TRBJ2-5; D possibly corresponds to TRBD1 (5 bases). V lost 8 bases and J 1 base, leaving 11 bases between the germline ends. The V gene's germline CDR1 is GTSNPN and CDR2 SVGIG (reference sequence). This CDR3 has 12 residues. Here the CDR3 reads CALQDSQETQYF. Here the CDR3 DNA reads TGTGCCCTTCAAGACAGCCAAGAGACCCAGTACTTC.

This chain uses TRBV27 with TRBJ2-7, with D possibly TRBD2 on 5 matching bases. The V gene's germline CDR1 is MNHEY and CDR2 SMNVEV (reference sequence). This CDR3 has 12 amino acids. V lost 6 bases to trimming and J lost 4 bases, with 10 bases between them. The CDR3 loop is CASRSRGYEQYF. The CDR3 DNA sequence: TGTGCCAGCAGGTCTAGAGGGTACGAGCAGTACTTC.

The V gene is TRBV29-1, the J gene TRBJ1-1, with D possibly being TRBD1 (6 bases). The CDR3 extends over 14 amino acids. Germline CDR1 reads SQVTM; CDR2 reads ANQGSEA. V lost 7 bases and J 4 bases, leaving 19 bases between the germline ends. CDR3 in DNA: TGCAGCGCCCGGCTTTGGGGGCCGTCCACTGAAGCTTTCTTT. It specifies CSARLWGPSTEAFF.

The chain carries TRBV4-1 and TRBJ1-1, with D perhaps matching TRBD1 (6 bases). The V end lost 1 base, the J end lost 6 bases, and 15 bases lay between the germline ends. The CDR3 runs 15 residues. Germline CDR1 is MGHRA and CDR2 is YSYEKL. DNA for the CDR3: TGCGCCAGCAGCCAAGTTATACAGGGTGGGGCTGAAGCTTTCTTT. Its translation: CASSQVIQGGAEAFF.

V and J are TRBV7-2 and TRBJ1-2; 9 nucleotides line up with TRBD1. From germline, CDR1 is SGHTA and CDR2 FQGNSA. The CDR3 length is 15 residues. With V trimmed by 1 base and J by 6 bases, 6 bases remained unmatched. The CDR3, as DNA: TGTGCCAGCAGCTTAGGGGACAGGGAACCCCATGGCTACACCTTC. Protein product: CASSLGDREPHGYTF. The whole variable domain, remainder taken from reference TRBV7-2 and TRBJ1-2, is GAGVSQSPSNKVTEKGKDVELRCDPISGHTALYWYRQSLGQGLEFLIYFQGNSAPDKSGLPSDRFSAERTGGSVSTLTIQRTQQEDSAVYLCASSLGDREPHGYTFGSGTRLTVV.

The rearrangement uses TRBV5-1 and TRBJ2-2; 9 nucleotides agree with TRBD2. From germline, CDR1 is SGHRS and CDR2 YFSETQ. Germline trimming cut 4 bases from V and 6 bases from J; bases unmatched to any gene: 4. This CDR3 is 14 amino acids long. DNA for the CDR3: TGCGCCAGCAGCCAGGGACTAGCCCCCGGGGAGCTGTTTTTT. It is translated as CASSQGLAPGELFF.

There are a few counts of this clone. The J gene is TRBJ1-5, the V gene TRBV2; D is unresolved. The germline V and J ends were trimmed by 7 bases and 3 bases, with 10 bases remaining between them. Per germline, CDR1 SNHLY and CDR2 FYNNEI. CDR3 length: 13 residues. In nucleotides, the CDR3 is TGTGCCAGCAATCTCGCGTCCAATCAGCCCCAGCATTTT. Its translation is CASNLASNQPQHF.

The chain couples TRBV7-2 to TRBJ1-4; no definite D call. CDR1 is SGHTA, CDR2 FQGNSA, per germline. The V gene lost 6 bases and the J gene lost 7 bases, with 15 bases spanning the gap. This CDR3 region has 14 residues. The CDR3 sequence is CASSPGLGSEKLFF. CDR3 bases: TGTGCCAGCAGTCCGGGATTAGGAAGTGAAAAACTGTTTTTT.

This sequence joins TRBV5-6 and TRBJ2-1; D is undetermined. Germline V CDR1 and CDR2: SGHDT, YYEEEE. The CDR3 runs to 12 residues. The V gene lost 1 base and the J gene lost 9 bases, with 8 bases spanning the gap. The CDR3 region has the DNA TGTGCCAGCAGCTTGTCGGGTGGTGAGCAGTTCTTC. Translating gives CASSLSGGEQFF. Supplemented by reference TRBV5-6 and TRBJ2-1, the full variable domain reads DAGVTQSPTHLIKTRGQQVTLRCSPKSGHDTVSWYQQALGQGPQFIFQYYEEEERQRGNFPDRFSGHQFPNYSSELNVNALLLGDSALYLCASSLSGGEQFFGPGTRLTVL.

V gene TRBV18 combines with J gene TRBJ2-7; 11 bases map to TRBD1. The CDR3 is 16 residues long. V was clipped by 4 bases and J by 6 bases; unmatched bases: 11. Germline V gene lookup returns CDR1 KGHSH and CDR2 LQKENI. The DNA of the CDR3 is TGTGCCAGCTCACAATACTTGAGGGACAGGGGGGTCGAGCAGTACTTC. Its protein product is CASSQYLRDRGVEQYF.

The rearrangement uses TRBV6-5 and TRBJ1-2; TRBD1 matches 8 bases. CDR1 is MNHEY, CDR2 SVGAGI, per germline. V shed 8 bases, J shed 6 bases, and the junction held 14 bases outside the gene matches. The CDR3 loop spans 15 amino acids. DNA of the CDR3: TGTGCCAGCCGCAGGGGGCAGGGGATCGTCCATGGCTACACCTTC. Amino acid sequence: CASRRGQGIVHGYTF.

The rearrangement uses TRBV4-2 and TRBJ1-5; D perhaps matches TRBD1 (5 bases). Germline lookup yields CDR1 LGHNA and CDR2 YNFKEQ. CDR3 length: 14 amino acids. The V end was cut by 1 base, the J end by 5 bases, with 9 bases between. CDR3 coding DNA: TGTGCCAGCAGCCAAGTGGGGGGGGATCAGCCCCAGCATTTT. Protein product: CASSQVGGDQPQHF.

This clone appeared once. The V and J genes are TRBV2 and TRBJ2-7, with 11 bases lining up with TRBD2. The germline V gene has CDR1 SNHLY and CDR2 FYNNEI. CDR3 length equals 15 residues. V dropped 6 bases and J dropped 1; count of bases not matched to a gene: 5. Here the CDR3 DNA reads TGTGCCAGCAGGGAACTAGCGGGGGCATCCTACGAGCAGTACTTC. It translates to CASRELAGASYEQYF.

V usage is TRBV2 and J usage is TRBJ2-5; 7 bases line up with TRBD2. This CDR3 comprises 14 residues. Germline V gene sequence: CDR1 SNHLY, CDR2 FYNNEI. V dropped 5 bases and J dropped 4; count of bases not matched to a gene: 7. Here the CDR3 DNA reads TGTGCCAGCAGTCGGACCTGGGAGGGAGAGACCCAGTACTTC. Protein product: CASSRTWEGETQYF.

The chain combines TRBV19 with TRBJ2-5, with 11 bases lining up with TRBD2. The CDR3 is made up of 15 amino acids. V dropped 3 bases and J dropped 5; count of bases not matched to a gene: 5. CDR1 and CDR2 (germline): LNHDA, SQIVND (reference sequence). The CDR3 DNA reads as TGTGCCAGTAGTATTGCGTCTAGCGGGAGGGAGACCCAGTACTTC. As protein: CASSIASSGRETQYF.

The V call is TRBV7-3, the J call TRBJ2-1; possible D gene TRBD1, 6 bases. The CDR3 totals 17 residues. From germline, CDR1 is SGHTA and CDR2 FQGTGA. Trimming shortened V by 5 bases and J by 5 bases, and 22 bases separated the two germline ends. The CDR3 spells CASSKDRPLISHNEQFF. The CDR3, as DNA: TGTGCCAGCAGCAAGGACAGACCACTAATCTCGCACAATGAGCAGTTCTTC.

The J gene is TRBJ1-1, the V gene TRBV7-2; D remains unclear. CDR1 is SGHTA, CDR2 FQGNSA, per germline. Trimming cost V 0 bases and J 7 bases, with 12 bases left between them. The CDR3 contains 14 residues. The CDR3 reads CASSLARAGGEAFF. Here the CDR3 DNA reads TGTGCCAGCAGCTTAGCGAGGGCAGGAGGTGAAGCTTTCTTT.

This clone was recorded only once. J is TRBJ1-1 and V is TRBV5-1; D gene unclear. V was cut by 2 bases and J by 3 bases, with 14 bases left in between. This CDR3 is 15 amino acids long. CDR1 and CDR2 (germline): SGHRS, YFSETQ. In nucleotides, the CDR3 is TGCGCCAGCAGCTTACGGGGATCGGCGGACACTGAAGCTTTCTTT. Translation gives CASSLRGSADTEAFF.